These T cell receptor beta chains were read from a single sample in a study of OX40 agonist ivuxolimab in advanced cancers. Sequencing was performed with immunoSEQ multiplex PCR; in TCRdb, only in-frame clones are kept and a portion is missing. The profile covers approximately 70,000 clones, with roughly 83% appearing a single time and about 6.9% taken by the ten largest. Here the sequenced sample was CD4+ or CD8+ T cells sorted from blood, taken in a trial of the OX40 agonist ivuxolimab. These receptor sequences come from an adult with an advanced solid tumor such as melanoma, head and neck, liver or kidney cancer. Both conserved end residues are part of each CDR3. A D gene is named only where the DNA matches it firmly. Where a row states a size, it is once, few, many or the class of an expanded clone; other rows omit it.

V gene: TRBV7-8
clone size: NA
D gene: NA
J gene: TRBJ2-1
CDR3 DNA: TGTGCCAGCAGCCTAGGTGGATCTAGGACGAATGAGCAGTTCTTC
CDR3 protein: CASSLGGSRTNEQFF

V gene: TRBV19
clone size: NA
D gene: NA
J gene: TRBJ1-2
CDR3 DNA: TGTGCCAGTAGTACCCGCCAAGGAGGCTACACCTTC
CDR3 protein: CASSTRQGGYTF

V gene: TRBV12-5
clone size: NA
D gene: TRBD2
J gene: TRBJ2-1
CDR3 DNA: TGTGCTAGTGGTTTGGTACTCGAGCGGGGAAACAATGAGCAGTTCTTC
CDR3 protein: CASGLVLERGNNEQFF

V gene: TRBV11-1
clone size: NA
D gene: NA
J gene: TRBJ2-3
CDR3 DNA: TGTGCCAGCGCTTGGGTCACAGATACGCAGTATTTT
CDR3 protein: CASAWVTDTQYF

V gene: TRBV6-1
clone size: NA
D gene: NA
J gene: TRBJ2-3
CDR3 DNA: TGTGCCAGCAGTGAAGGGTGGGGCGTCGAGGGCGATACGCAGTATTTT
CDR3 protein: CASSEGWGVEGDTQYF

V gene: TRBV7-2
clone size: NA
D gene: NA
J gene: TRBJ2-1
CDR3 DNA: TGTGCCAGCAGCTCCCAGGTTACTAGTTACATCAATGAGCAGTTCTTC
CDR3 protein: CASSSQVTSYINEQFF

V gene: TRBV5-1
clone size: NA
D gene: TRBD2
J gene: TRBJ2-3
CDR3 DNA: TGCGCCAGCAGCTTGGCAACTAGCGGGAGAACAGATACGCAGTATTTT
CDR3 protein: CASSLATSGRTDTQYF

V gene: TRBV2
clone size: NA
D gene: TRBD2
J gene: TRBJ2-3
CDR3 DNA: TGTGCCAGCACTCCGGGACTAGCAACAGATACGCAGTATTTT
CDR3 protein: CASTPGLATDTQYF

V gene: TRBV27
clone size: NA
D gene: NA
J gene: TRBJ2-1
CDR3 DNA: TGTGCCAGCATGAAGGGGGGCACCTACAATGAGCAGTTCTTC
CDR3 protein: CASMKGGTYNEQFF

V gene: TRBV30
clone size: NA
D gene: TRBD1
J gene: TRBJ2-7
CDR3 DNA: TGTGCCTGGAGTGTACCGAACAGGGGCGCGACCTACGAGCAGTACTTC
CDR3 protein: CAWSVPNRGATYEQYF

V gene: TRBV5-4
clone size: NA
D gene: NA
J gene: TRBJ2-5
CDR3 DNA: TGTGCCAGCAGCTTAGACAGAATCGGGACCCAGTACTTC
CDR3 protein: CASSLDRIGTQYF

V gene: TRBV19
clone size: NA
D gene: TRBD2
J gene: TRBJ2-7
CDR3 DNA: TGTGCCAGTAGTACCGGACTAGCGTCCCCCTACGAGCAGTACTTC
CDR3 protein: CASSTGLASPYEQYF

V gene: TRBV5-1
clone size: NA
D gene: TRBD1
J gene: TRBJ1-2
CDR3 DNA: TGCGCCAGCAGCCAGGACAGGATGGGCTCTGGCTACACCTTC
CDR3 protein: CASSQDRMGSGYTF

V gene: TRBV19
clone size: NA
D gene: NA
J gene: TRBJ2-2
CDR3 DNA: TGTGCCAGTAGTACCGGACAGACCGGGGAGCTGTTTTTT
CDR3 protein: CASSTGQTGELFF

V gene: TRBV5-1
clone size: NA
D gene: NA
J gene: TRBJ1-5
CDR3 DNA: TGCGCCAGCAGGTATGGCCTCGAGGAGCCCCAGCATTTT
CDR3 protein: CASRYGLEEPQHF

V gene: TRBV7-7
clone size: NA
D gene: TRBD2
J gene: TRBJ2-7
CDR3 DNA: TGTGCTAGCAGCTTAAGGTCTAGCGGCCCCTACGAGCAGTACTTC
CDR3 protein: CASSLRSSGPYEQYF

V gene: TRBV19
clone size: few
D gene: TRBD1
J gene: TRBJ1-1
CDR3 DNA: TGTGCCAGTAGGCGGGACAGCAACTCAAGAACTGAAGCTTTCTTT
CDR3 protein: CASRRDSNSRTEAFF

V gene: TRBV6-6
clone size: NA
D gene: NA
J gene: TRBJ2-7
CDR3 DNA: TGTGCCAGCAGACAGAGCTACGGGTCTGTCTACGAGCAGTACTTC
CDR3 protein: CASRQSYGSVYEQYF

V gene: TRBV5-6
clone size: few
D gene: NA
J gene: TRBJ1-2
CDR3 DNA: TGTGCCAGCAGCTTGGCAGCCCTTAAGGGCTACACCTTC
CDR3 protein: CASSLAALKGYTF

V gene: TRBV7-3
clone size: NA
D gene: TRBD2
J gene: TRBJ2-2
CDR3 DNA: TGTGCCAGCGCGACTAGCGTCACCGGGGAGCTGTTTTTT
CDR3 protein: CASATSVTGELFF

V gene: TRBV6-5
clone size: NA
D gene: NA
J gene: TRBJ2-7
CDR3 DNA: TGTGCCAGCAGTTACGCGTCAGGGTCCGAGCAGTACTTC
CDR3 protein: CASSYASGSEQYF

V gene: TRBV7-9
clone size: few
D gene: NA
J gene: TRBJ1-6
CDR3 DNA: TGTGCCAGCAGCTTAGCCGGTTCCAATTCACCCCTCCACTTT
CDR3 protein: CASSLAGSNSPLHF

V gene: TRBV5-4
clone size: NA
D gene: TRBD1
J gene: TRBJ2-7
CDR3 DNA: TGTGCCAGCAGCTTATCGGGACAGGGTTACGAGCAGTACTTC
CDR3 protein: CASSLSGQGYEQYF

V gene: TRBV29-1
clone size: NA
D gene: NA
J gene: TRBJ2-3
CDR3 DNA: TGCAGCTACGTAGCTAGCACAGATACGCAGTATTTT
CDR3 protein: CSYVASTDTQYF

V gene: TRBV5-4
clone size: NA
D gene: NA
J gene: TRBJ1-2
CDR3 DNA: TGTGCCAGCAGCTTGGTTCCGGGGGCTAACTATGGCTACACCTTC
CDR3 protein: CASSLVPGANYGYTF

V gene: TRBV7-8
clone size: NA
D gene: NA
J gene: TRBJ2-3
CDR3 DNA: TGTGCCAGCAGCTTAGCGGGGATTGGGACAGATACGCAGTATTTT
CDR3 protein: CASSLAGIGTDTQYF

V gene: TRBV6-5
clone size: NA
D gene: NA
J gene: TRBJ1-4
CDR3 DNA: TGTGCCAGCAGTTATAGCGGGTATAATGAAAAACTGTTTTTT
CDR3 protein: CASSYSGYNEKLFF

V gene: TRBV7-6
clone size: NA
D gene: NA
J gene: TRBJ2-7
CDR3 DNA: TGTGCCAGCAGCTTAGGGGAACCACGGCAATACGAGCAGTACTTC
CDR3 protein: CASSLGEPRQYEQYF

V gene: TRBV9
clone size: NA
D gene: TRBD2
J gene: TRBJ2-1
CDR3 DNA: TGTGCCAGCAGCGTGACTAGCGGGGGGGCCGTTGAGCAGTTCTTC
CDR3 protein: CASSVTSGGAVEQFF

V gene: TRBV7-9
clone size: NA
D gene: NA
J gene: TRBJ2-7
CDR3 DNA: TGTGCCAGCAGCTTCCCCGCCACCTACGAGCAGTACTTC
CDR3 protein: CASSFPATYEQYF

V gene: TRBV5-4
clone size: NA
D gene: NA
J gene: TRBJ2-5
CDR3 DNA: TGTGCCAGCAGCTGGGGGCGGGGGCCTCAAGAGACCCAGTACTTC
CDR3 protein: CASSWGRGPQETQYF

V gene: TRBV2
clone size: NA
D gene: NA
J gene: TRBJ1-3
CDR3 DNA: TGTGCCAGCAGTGTACAGGGCAAGAGCTCTGGAAACACCATATATTTT
CDR3 protein: CASSVQGKSSGNTIYF

V gene: TRBV6-4
clone size: NA
D gene: NA
J gene: TRBJ1-2
CDR3 DNA: TGTGCCAGCAGTGGAAGCAGGGGCGCCGGCGGGTATGGCTACACCTTC
CDR3 protein: CASSGSRGAGGYGYTF

V gene: TRBV2
clone size: few
D gene: NA
J gene: TRBJ1-5
CDR3 DNA: TGTGCCAGCGGCCCGGGAAACCGAAATCAGCCCCAGCATTTT
CDR3 protein: CASGPGNRNQPQHF

V gene: TRBV25-1
clone size: NA
D gene: TRBD1
J gene: TRBJ1-1
CDR3 DNA: TGTGCCACCAGGGACAGGCTGAACACTGAAGCTTTCTTT
CDR3 protein: CATRDRLNTEAFF

V gene: TRBV7-8
clone size: NA
D gene: TRBD2
J gene: TRBJ2-5
CDR3 DNA: TGTGCCAGCAGCTTGGGCGGGGGGGGAACCCAGTACTTC
CDR3 protein: CASSLGGGGTQYF

V gene: TRBV5-1
clone size: NA
D gene: TRBD1
J gene: TRBJ1-1
CDR3 DNA: TGCGCCAGCAGTCCTGATGGACGACAGGGGAACACTGAAGCTTTCTTT
CDR3 protein: CASSPDGRQGNTEAFF

V gene: TRBV25-1
clone size: NA
D gene: TRBD1
J gene: TRBJ2-7
CDR3 DNA: TGTGCCAGCAGTAGTGACAGGGGATACTACGAGCAGTACTTC
CDR3 protein: CASSSDRGYYEQYF

V gene: TRBV6-5
clone size: NA
D gene: TRBD2
J gene: TRBJ2-7
CDR3 DNA: TGTGCCAGCAGTTACTCAACCGGACTAGCGGGCTACGAGCAGTACTTC
CDR3 protein: CASSYSTGLAGYEQYF

V gene: TRBV9
clone size: NA
D gene: TRBD1
J gene: TRBJ1-1
CDR3 DNA: TGTGCCAGCAATTCGGGACAGCCGAACACTGAAGCTTTCTTT
CDR3 protein: CASNSGQPNTEAFF

V gene: TRBV6-6
clone size: NA
D gene: NA
J gene: TRBJ2-7
CDR3 DNA: TGTGCCAGCAGTCGCCGAGGAGGGTTCGAGCAGTACTTC
CDR3 protein: CASSRRGGFEQYF

V gene: TRBV29-1
clone size: once
D gene: NA
J gene: TRBJ1-1
CDR3 DNA: TGCAGCGCCTCGAAGGGGCGTGATGAAGCTTTCTTT
CDR3 protein: CSASKGRDEAFF

V gene: TRBV5-4
clone size: NA
D gene: TRBD1
J gene: TRBJ1-2
CDR3 DNA: TGTGCCAGCAGCCGGACAGGAGATTATGGCTACACCTTC
CDR3 protein: CASSRTGDYGYTF

V gene: TRBV5-1
clone size: NA
D gene: NA
J gene: TRBJ2-3
CDR3 DNA: TGCGCCAGCAGAAGCCCCCGGGGCACAGATACGCAGTATTTT
CDR3 protein: CASRSPRGTDTQYF

V gene: TRBV5-5
clone size: once
D gene: TRBD1
J gene: TRBJ1-1
CDR3 DNA: TGTGCCAGCAGCTTGGGGTACAGGGGCTCCAAGAACACTGAAGCTTTCTTT
CDR3 protein: CASSLGYRGSKNTEAFF

V gene: TRBV15
clone size: NA
D gene: NA
J gene: TRBJ1-1
CDR3 DNA: TGTGCCACCAGCAGAGACCGAGGGGGTTCGGGCACTGAAGCTTTCTTT
CDR3 protein: CATSRDRGGSGTEAFF

V gene: TRBV27
clone size: medium-sized
D gene: TRBD1
J gene: TRBJ1-5
CDR3 DNA: TGTGCCAGCAGTTCCAGGGGGGGAAGCAATCAGCCCCAGCATTTT
CDR3 protein: CASSSRGGSNQPQHF

V gene: TRBV14
clone size: once
D gene: NA
J gene: TRBJ1-1
CDR3 DNA: TGTGCCAGCAGCCAAGTGGGGAGTCGGAACACTGAAGCTTTCTTT
CDR3 protein: CASSQVGSRNTEAFF

V gene: TRBV14
clone size: NA
D gene: TRBD1
J gene: TRBJ2-1
CDR3 DNA: TGTGCCAGCAGCCAAGATCGGGGGACAGGGCCCTACTACAATGAGCAGTTCTTC
CDR3 protein: CASSQDRGTGPYYNEQFF

V gene: TRBV6-6
clone size: NA
D gene: NA
J gene: TRBJ1-6
CDR3 DNA: TGTGCCAGCAGAAATGGGCCCGAGGCCTATTCACCCCTCCACTTT
CDR3 protein: CASRNGPEAYSPLHF

V gene: TRBV11-2
clone size: once
D gene: NA
J gene: TRBJ2-3
CDR3 DNA: TGTGCCAGCAGCCAGCCCCGGGTCTCCACAGATACGCAGTATTTT
CDR3 protein: CASSQPRVSTDTQYF

V gene: TRBV25-1
clone size: NA
D gene: NA
J gene: TRBJ1-2
CDR3 DNA: TGTGCCAGCAGTGCAGCCGGGACCTACTATGGCTACACCTTC
CDR3 protein: CASSAAGTYYGYTF

V gene: TRBV7-3
clone size: NA
D gene: NA
J gene: TRBJ2-5
CDR3 DNA: TGTGCCAGCAGCTTAAGGGGTAAAATCCAAGAGACCCAGTACTTC
CDR3 protein: CASSLRGKIQETQYF

V gene: TRBV18
clone size: NA
D gene: NA
J gene: TRBJ2-1
CDR3 DNA: TGTGCCAGCTCACCTATGGCGGGACCGACGAGTACCAATGAGCAGTTCTTC
CDR3 protein: CASSPMAGPTSTNEQFF

V gene: TRBV15
clone size: NA
D gene: NA
J gene: TRBJ2-7
CDR3 DNA: TGTGCCACGGGGAAGTTGGGTGAGCAGTACTTC
CDR3 protein: CATGKLGEQYF

V gene: TRBV6-1
clone size: NA
D gene: NA
J gene: TRBJ1-5
CDR3 DNA: TGTGCCAGCAGTGAGATAAGGGTTCAGCCCCAGCATTTT
CDR3 protein: CASSEIRVQPQHF

V gene: TRBV7-3
clone size: NA
D gene: TRBD1
J gene: TRBJ2-1
CDR3 DNA: TGTGCCAGCAGCACAGGACAGGGACTTGAGCAGTTCTTC
CDR3 protein: CASSTGQGLEQFF